Listed below are T cell receptor beta chains from one sample, sequenced in a study of human T cells and chemical hapten exposure. TCRdb ran MiXCR on the RACE reads and lists one entry per CDR3 protein. The data contain approximately 340,000 distinct CDR3 sequences, around 7% of them singletons. The sample was whole blood, taken in connection with sensitization to the hapten diphenylcyclopropenone (DPC). The receptors shown here come from a woman aged 18-29 years with alopecia areata. Some clones in this sample may be carry-over from other donors' samples. Both conserved end residues are part of each CDR3. A D gene is named only where the DNA matches it firmly. Size is stated for part of the rows, as once, few or many counts, or as a class when the clone is expanded.

>TRBJ2-7|-|TRBV20-1|many
TGCAGTGCCTCCCAGGGGTACGAGCAGTACTTC
CSASQGYEQYF
>TRBJ2-1|-|TRBV4-3|few
TGCGCCAGCAGCCAAGATCTAGGGGCAGGAGGGTTTAGGGAGCAGTTCTTC
CASSQDLGAGGFREQFF
>TRBJ1-2|-|TRBV9|few
TGTGCCAGCAGCGAACCGACAGAACTGGATGGCTACACCTTC
CASSEPTELDGYTF
>TRBJ1-5|TRBD1|TRBV24-1|-
TGTGCCACCAGTGATTTGCCCCGGGGACGGACAGGGGTGAATCAGCCCCAGCATTTT
CATSDLPRGRTGVNQPQHF
>TRBJ1-1|-|TRBV4-2|few
TGTGCCAGCAGCCAAGGGTCGGTTGCGGGCCAAGCTTTCTTT
CASSQGSVAGQAFF
>TRBJ1-4|-|TRBV7-2|few
TGTGCCAGCAGTTACCTCCGCGGAAAACTGTTTTTT
CASSYLRGKLFF
>TRBJ1-6|TRBD1|TRBV6-5|many
TGTGCCAGCAGCCGGCCCCCGGGACAGGGCGGTTCACCCCTCCACTTT
CASSRPPGQGGSPLHF
>TRBJ1-2|-|TRBV29-1|few
TGCAGCGTTACGACAGTGAACACTAACTATGGCTACACCTTC
CSVTTVNTNYGYTF
>TRBJ1-2|TRBD1|TRBV27|many
TGTGCCAGCAGTTTCTTAGGGGGCGCGGATGGCTACACCTTC
CASSFLGGADGYTF
>TRBJ1-1|-|TRBV18|few
TGTGCCAGCTCACCGTTGGGGGCGGTCAGGGGCCTTTACGCTGAAGCTTTCTTT
CASSPLGAVRGLYAEAFF
>TRBJ2-1|-|TRBV5-4|many
TGTGCCAGCAGCTCACCACACGGAGGGAGCTCCTACAATGAGCAGTTCTTC
CASSSPHGGSSYNEQFF
>TRBJ1-3|-|TRBV5-6|-
TGTGCCAGCAGCTGGATGGACAGACACTCTGGAAACACCATATATTTT
CASSWMDRHSGNTIYF
>TRBJ2-2|TRBD2|TRBV2|many
TGTGCCAGCAGCCCTAGCGGGCACACCGGGGAGCTGTTTTTT
CASSPSGHTGELFF
>TRBJ2-5|-|TRBV3-1|few
TGTGCCAGCAGCCAAGAAGACACACCCCCCCGGGAGACCCAGTACTTC
CASSQEDTPPRETQYF
>TRBJ1-1|-|TRBV2|few
TGTGCCAGCACTGGCGATATGAACACTGAAGCTTTCTTT
CASTGDMNTEAFF